One and the same sample provided the 2 T cell receptor beta chains below, sequenced in a study of blood T cell repertoires in COVID-19 (dated by TCRdb to the early 2020s). Library prep was done by the immunoSEQ multiplex PCR assay. Not all clones reach the TCRdb copy of this immuneACCESS table, which keeps in-frame sequences only. Checked studies attribute under half of the gap to unresolved V genes and leave the rest unexplained. The table for this sample lists some 250,000 clones; about 85% of them were counted only once. The ten largest clones add up to roughly 2% of the sample. Source material: peripheral blood. The receptors originated from a man aged 25-45 years who had recovered from COVID-19.

V is TRBV5-1 and J is TRBJ1-1, with D tentatively TRBD1 (5 bases). V was shortened by 1 base and J by 6 bases, with 10 bases between the two germline ends. The CDR3 length is 13 residues. Germline V lookup: CDR1 SGHRS, CDR2 YFSETQ. The CDR3 sequence: CASSLTGPAEAFF. For the CDR3, the DNA is TGCGCCAGCAGCTTGACAGGCCCCGCTGAAGCTTTCTTT.

This chain links TRBV7-6 with TRBJ2-2; 8 bases line up with TRBD1. CDR1 SGHVS and CDR2 FNYEAQ come from the germline V gene. The V gene end was trimmed by 5 bases and the J gene end by 5 bases; junction bases not matched to a gene: 16. The CDR3 runs 18 residues. The CDR3 spells CASSIHRDRPSRTGELFF. CDR3 DNA: TGTGCCAGCAGCATACACCGGGACAGGCCTTCTCGTACCGGGGAGCTGTTTTTT.